Listed below are T cell receptor beta chains from one sample, sequenced in a study of control samples from healthy donors and cancer patients. TCRdb's table, derived via immunoSEQ multiplex PCR, lists solely in-frame clones and lacks some. The table includes 130,000 or so clones, over 75% detected once. The sequenced material came from blood. These receptor sequences come from a man between 45 and 60 years old in good health. Both conserved end residues are part of each CDR3. Fields, in order: D gene, V gene, J gene, clone size, CDR3 protein, CDR3 DNA. The D gene is left open where the match is weak. Only some rows state a clone size, as once, few, many or a class for expanded clones.

>NA|TRBV6-1|TRBJ2-2|NA
CASSEVGGGTGELFF
TGTGCCAGCAGTGAAGTGGGAGGGGGAACCGGGGAGCTGTTTTTT
>NA|TRBV14|TRBJ1-2|NA
CASSQVGTSYGYTF
TGTGCCAGCAGCCAAGTTGGGACAAGTTATGGCTACACCTTC
>NA|TRBV7-8|TRBJ1-6|few
CASSLGAAYNSPLHF
TGTGCCAGCAGCTTAGGGGCAGCCTATAATTCACCCCTCCACTTT
>NA|TRBV27|TRBJ1-1|NA
CASSFGGFTEAFF
TGTGCCAGCAGTTTCGGTGGGTTCACTGAAGCTTTCTTT
>TRBD2|TRBV6-5|TRBJ2-3|few
CASSYSSGGPRVQYF
TGTGCCAGCAGTTACTCGTCGGGGGGTCCCCGAGTGCAGTATTTT
>NA|TRBV13|TRBJ1-3|NA
CASSLGGAEILSGNTIYF
TGTGCCAGCAGCTTAGGGGGGGCAGAAATACTCTCTGGAAACACCATATATTTT
>NA|TRBV28|TRBJ1-4|few
CGAGGGATNEKLFF
TGTGGGGCCGGAGGGGGGGCGACTAATGAAAAACTGTTTTTT
>NA|TRBV7-3|TRBJ2-3|NA
CASSLTWGGGSTDTQYF
TGTGCCAGCAGCTTAACGTGGGGCGGCGGGAGCACAGATACGCAGTATTTT
>TRBD1|TRBV5-4|TRBJ1-2|NA
CASRAGTENPGGYTF
TGTGCCAGCAGGGCCGGGACAGAAAATCCAGGGGGCTACACCTTC
>NA|TRBV10-3|TRBJ2-1|NA
CAISEGQGYEQFF
TGTGCCATCAGTGAGGGGCAGGGGTATGAGCAGTTCTTC
>NA|TRBV19|TRBJ1-6|NA
CASTQQRAGSPLHF
TGTGCCAGTACCCAGCAGAGGGCAGGATCACCCCTCCACTTT
>TRBD2|TRBV7-6|TRBJ2-7|once
CASSRAGGLYEQYF
TGTGCCAGCAGCAGAGCGGGGGGGCTTTACGAGCAGTACTTC
>NA|TRBV7-9|TRBJ2-3|once
CASNSGGTAWGADTQYF
TGTGCCAGCAATTCGGGCGGGACCGCGTGGGGGGCAGATACGCAGTATTTT
>NA|TRBV11-2|TRBJ2-1|NA
CASRQAGSYNEQFF
TGTGCCAGCAGACAGGCTGGCTCCTACAATGAGCAGTTCTTC
>TRBD1|TRBV7-3|TRBJ1-2|NA
CASSAGQGDGYTF
TGTGCCAGCAGCGCCGGACAGGGTGATGGCTACACCTTC
>NA|TRBV6-1|TRBJ1-1|NA
CASSEVGSGEAFF
TGTGCCAGCAGTGAGGTCGGGAGTGGTGAAGCTTTCTTT
>TRBD1|TRBV2|TRBJ1-2|NA
CASRPDRGFSGYTF
TGTGCCAGCAGACCCGACAGGGGTTTTAGCGGCTACACCTTC
>NA|TRBV5-1|TRBJ1-1|NA
CASSLAGAPLNTEAFF
TGCGCCAGCAGCTTGGCGGGGGCCCCCCTGAACACTGAAGCTTTCTTT
>TRBD2|TRBV7-9|TRBJ2-3|NA
CASSLTSGGALDTQYF
TGTGCCAGCAGTTTAACTAGCGGGGGGGCCTTAGATACGCAGTATTTT
>NA|TRBV3-1/TRBV3-2|TRBJ2-3|NA
CASSLTGPTDTQYF
TGTGCCAGCAGCTTAACAGGGCCCACAGATACGCAGTATTTT
>NA|TRBV5-1|TRBJ1-4|NA
CASSLGGADEKLFF
TGCGCCAGCAGCTTGGGAGGGGCCGATGAAAAACTGTTTTTT
>NA|TRBV2|TRBJ1-5|NA
CASRKDETNREPQHF
TGTGCCAGCAGAAAAGACGAGACAAATAGGGAGCCCCAGCATTTT